A selection of T cell receptor beta chains follows, all from one sample in a study of OX40 agonist ivuxolimab in advanced cancers. Method: immunoSEQ multiplex PCR; TCRdb's copy keeps in-frame clones and lacks some. Of roughly 23,000 clones listed, roughly 83% are singletons. The sequences come from CD4+ or CD8+ T cells sorted from blood, collected in a trial of the OX40 agonist ivuxolimab. The receptors here all came from an adult with an advanced solid tumor such as melanoma, head and neck, liver or kidney cancer. CDR3s leave out the opening cysteine and the closing phenylalanine or tryptophan. Only some rows state a clone size, as once, few, many or a class for expanded clones.

clone_size	v_call	j_call	cdr3_aa
-	TRBV29-1	TRBJ2-5	RLMGTGETQY
-	TRBV10-2	TRBJ1-4	ASSGDRYNEKLF
few	TRBV6-6	TRBJ1-4	ASSYGQEGEKLF
-	TRBV18	TRBJ1-2	ASSPGAQSGYT
few	TRBV11-2	TRBJ2-1	ASSLTQRGGPRNNEQF
-	TRBV4-1	TRBJ2-5	ASSGDNFKTAQY
-	TRBV27	TRBJ2-5	ASSSVTPQETQY
-	TRBV2	TRBJ2-7	ASPGQGGDEQY
-	TRBV11-2	TRBJ2-1	ASSLGGQDEQF
-	TRBV7-9	TRBJ1-1	ASSDDRGGNTEAF
-	TRBV10-2	TRBJ2-4	ASSESTVGIQY
-	TRBV11-2	TRBJ2-3	ASSRGTSGSSTDTQY
-	TRBV10-3	-	AISGRGGTHEQY
-	TRBV27	TRBJ1-1	ASSLLERNTEAF
-	TRBV5-4	TRBJ2-5	ASSFAETQY
-	TRBV6-1	TRBJ1-3	ASSDGGGPSGNTIY
-	TRBV4-1	TRBJ2-5	ASGPKGGYQETQY
-	TRBV13	TRBJ1-1	ASSLRGFITEAF
-	TRBV2	TRBJ2-3	ASREGARDTQY
-	TRBV13	TRBJ2-7	ASSRGLHEQY
-	TRBV5-4	TRBJ2-3	ASSFEVVVDTQY
-	TRBV27	TRBJ1-2	ASSLGGSDYGYT
-	TRBV23-1	TRBJ2-7	ASSPGLISAEQY
-	TRBV9	TRBJ2-5	ASSVGTSGGYQETQY
few	TRBV5-8	TRBJ2-2	ASSGWTETNTGELF
-	TRBV6-1	TRBJ2-5	ASSDSPRITVDETEY
once	TRBV9	TRBJ2-5	ASSVGGGGQETQY